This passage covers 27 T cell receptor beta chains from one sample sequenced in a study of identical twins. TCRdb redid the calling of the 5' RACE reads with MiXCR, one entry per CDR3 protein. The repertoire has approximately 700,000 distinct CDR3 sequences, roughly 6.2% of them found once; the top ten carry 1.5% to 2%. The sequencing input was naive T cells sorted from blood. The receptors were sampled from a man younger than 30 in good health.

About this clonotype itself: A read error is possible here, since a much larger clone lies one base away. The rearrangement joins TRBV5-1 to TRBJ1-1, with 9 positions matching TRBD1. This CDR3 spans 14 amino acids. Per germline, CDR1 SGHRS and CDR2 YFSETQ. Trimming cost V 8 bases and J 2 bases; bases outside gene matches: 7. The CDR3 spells CASREQGANTEAFF. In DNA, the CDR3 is TGCGCCAGTAGAGAACAGGGGGCTAACACTGAAGCTTTCTTT.

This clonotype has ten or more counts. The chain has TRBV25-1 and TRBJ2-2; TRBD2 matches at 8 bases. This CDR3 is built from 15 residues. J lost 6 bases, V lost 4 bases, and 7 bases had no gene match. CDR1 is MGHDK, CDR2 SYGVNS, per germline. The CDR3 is CASSGREGEPGELFF. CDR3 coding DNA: TGTGCCAGCAGTGGCCGGGAGGGTGAGCCCGGGGAGCTGTTTTTT. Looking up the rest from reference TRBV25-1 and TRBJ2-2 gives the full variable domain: EADIYQTPRYLVIGTGKKITLECSQTMGHDKMYWYQQDPGMELHLIHYSYGVNSTEKGDLSSESTVSRIRTEHFPLTLESARPSHTSQYLCASSGREGEPGELFFGEGSRLTVL.

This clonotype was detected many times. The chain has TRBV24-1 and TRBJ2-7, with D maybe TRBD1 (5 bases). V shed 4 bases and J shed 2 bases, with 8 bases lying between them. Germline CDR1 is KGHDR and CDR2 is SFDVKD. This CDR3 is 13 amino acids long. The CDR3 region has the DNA TGTGCCACCAGTGAACAGACAGCCTACGAGCAGTACTTC. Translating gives CATSEQTAYEQYF.

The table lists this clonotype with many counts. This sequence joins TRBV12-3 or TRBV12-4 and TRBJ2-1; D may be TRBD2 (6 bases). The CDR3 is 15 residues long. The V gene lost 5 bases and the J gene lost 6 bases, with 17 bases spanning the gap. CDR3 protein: CASSPGASDPNEQFF. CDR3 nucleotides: TGTGCCAGCAGTCCCGGGGCTAGCGACCCCAATGAGCAGTTCTTC.

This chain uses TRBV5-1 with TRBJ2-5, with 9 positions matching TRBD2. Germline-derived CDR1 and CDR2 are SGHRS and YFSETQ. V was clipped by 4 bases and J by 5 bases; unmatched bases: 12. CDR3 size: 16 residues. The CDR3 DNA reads TGCGCCAGCAGCATAAGCGGGAGGCCCGAATTTGAGACCCAGTACTTC. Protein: CASSISGRPEFETQYF. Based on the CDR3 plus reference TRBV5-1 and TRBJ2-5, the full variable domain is KAGVTQTPRYLIKTRGQQVTLSCSPISGHRSVSWYQQTPGQGLQFLFEYFSETQRNKGNFPGRFSGRQFSNSRSEMNVSTLELGDSALYLCASSISGRPEFETQYFGPGTRLLVL.

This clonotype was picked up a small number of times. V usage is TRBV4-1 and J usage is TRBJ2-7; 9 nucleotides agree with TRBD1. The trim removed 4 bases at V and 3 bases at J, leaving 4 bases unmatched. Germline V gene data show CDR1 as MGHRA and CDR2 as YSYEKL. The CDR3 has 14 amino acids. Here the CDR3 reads CASSPGTGNYEQYV. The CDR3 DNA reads TGCGCCAGCAGCCCAGGGACAGGGAACTACGAGCAGTACGTC.

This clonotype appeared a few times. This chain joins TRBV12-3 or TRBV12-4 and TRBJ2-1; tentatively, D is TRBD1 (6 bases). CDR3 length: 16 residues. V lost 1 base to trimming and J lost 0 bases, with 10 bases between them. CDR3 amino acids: CASSLDRDGSYNEQFF. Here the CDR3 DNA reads TGTGCCAGCAGTTTAGACAGGGATGGCTCCTACAATGAGCAGTTCTTC.

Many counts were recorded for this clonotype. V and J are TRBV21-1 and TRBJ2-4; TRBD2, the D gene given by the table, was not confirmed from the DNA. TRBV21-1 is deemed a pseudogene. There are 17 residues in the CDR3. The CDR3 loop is CASNLAGRIFAKNIQYF. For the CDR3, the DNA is TGTGCCAGCAACCTGGCGGGCAGGATATTCGCCAAAAACATTCAGTACTTC.

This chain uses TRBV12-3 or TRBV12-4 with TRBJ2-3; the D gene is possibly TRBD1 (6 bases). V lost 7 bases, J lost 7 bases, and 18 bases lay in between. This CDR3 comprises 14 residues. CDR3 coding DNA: TGTGCCAGCACCCATCGGACAGAAACGTATACGCAGTATTTT. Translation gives CASTHRTETYTQYF.

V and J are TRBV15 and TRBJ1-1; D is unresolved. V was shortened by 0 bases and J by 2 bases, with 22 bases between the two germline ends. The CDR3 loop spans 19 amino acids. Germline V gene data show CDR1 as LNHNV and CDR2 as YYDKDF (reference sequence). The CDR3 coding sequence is TGTGCCACCAGCAGAGATGGGGTCCGCATACCTCTCCGAAACACTGAAGCTTTCTTT. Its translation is CATSRDGVRIPLRNTEAFF.

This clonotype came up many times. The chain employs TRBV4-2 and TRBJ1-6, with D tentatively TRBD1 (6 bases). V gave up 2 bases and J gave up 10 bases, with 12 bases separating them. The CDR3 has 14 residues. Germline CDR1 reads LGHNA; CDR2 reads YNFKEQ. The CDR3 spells CASSQLDRTSPLHF. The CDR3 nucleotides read TGTGCCAGCAGCCAATTGGACAGAACCTCACCCCTCCACTTT.

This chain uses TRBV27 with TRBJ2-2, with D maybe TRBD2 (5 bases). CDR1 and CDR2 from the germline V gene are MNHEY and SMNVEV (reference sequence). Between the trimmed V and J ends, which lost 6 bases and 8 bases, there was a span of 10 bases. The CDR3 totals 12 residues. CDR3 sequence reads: CASRIASGELFF. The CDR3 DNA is TGTGCCAGCAGGATAGCGTCGGGGGAGCTGTTTTTT.

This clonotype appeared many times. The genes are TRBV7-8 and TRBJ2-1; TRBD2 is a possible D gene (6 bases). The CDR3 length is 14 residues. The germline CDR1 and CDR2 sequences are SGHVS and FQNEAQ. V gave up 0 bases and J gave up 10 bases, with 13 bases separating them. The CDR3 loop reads CASSLARIGREQFF. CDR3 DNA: TGTGCCAGCAGCTTAGCGCGCATCGGGAGAGAGCAGTTCTTC.

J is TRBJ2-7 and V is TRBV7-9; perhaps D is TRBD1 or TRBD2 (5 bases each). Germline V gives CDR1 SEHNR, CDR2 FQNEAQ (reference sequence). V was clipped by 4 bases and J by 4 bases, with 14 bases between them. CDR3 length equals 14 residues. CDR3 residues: CASSSGTALYEQYF. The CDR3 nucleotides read TGTGCCAGCAGCTCCGGGACCGCTCTTTACGAGCAGTACTTC.

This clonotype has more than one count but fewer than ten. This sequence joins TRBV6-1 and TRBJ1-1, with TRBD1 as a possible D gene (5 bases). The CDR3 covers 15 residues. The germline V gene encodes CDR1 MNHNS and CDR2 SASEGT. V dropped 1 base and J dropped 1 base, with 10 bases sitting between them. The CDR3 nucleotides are TGTGCCAGCAGTGAAGTTTTAGGGGCGAACACTGAAGCTTTCTTT. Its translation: CASSEVLGANTEAFF.

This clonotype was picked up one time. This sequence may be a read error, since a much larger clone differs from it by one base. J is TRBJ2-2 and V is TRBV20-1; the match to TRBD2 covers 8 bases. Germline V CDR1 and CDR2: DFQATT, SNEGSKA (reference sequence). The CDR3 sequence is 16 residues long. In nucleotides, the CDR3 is TGCAGTGCTAGAGATTCCGGGAGGGCGAACACCGGGAAGCTGTTTTTT. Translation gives CSARDSGRANTGKLFF.

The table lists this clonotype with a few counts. This chain's CDR3 is CASSFMGVVVDEQFF. CDR3 in DNA: TGTGCCAGCAGCTTTATGGGGGTCGTAGTCGATGAGCAGTTCTTC. The chain uses TRBV5-6 and TRBJ2-1; D tentatively reads TRBD1 or TRBD2 (5 bases each). CDR1 is SGHDT, CDR2 YYEEEE, per germline. The CDR3 sequence is 15 residues long. Trimming removed 2 bases at V and 8 bases at J, with 17 bases between.

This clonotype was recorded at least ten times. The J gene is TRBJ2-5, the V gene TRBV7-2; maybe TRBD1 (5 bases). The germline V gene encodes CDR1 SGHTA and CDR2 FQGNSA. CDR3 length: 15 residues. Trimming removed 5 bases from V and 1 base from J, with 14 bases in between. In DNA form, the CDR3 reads TGTGCCAGCAGCCTTGAAAGACAGACCCAAGAGACCCAGTACTTC. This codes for CASSLERQTQETQYF. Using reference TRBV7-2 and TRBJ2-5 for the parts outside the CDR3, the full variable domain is GAGVSQSPSNKVTEKGKDVELRCDPISGHTALYWYRQSLGQGLEFLIYFQGNSAPDKSGLPSDRFSAERTGGSVSTLTIQRTQQEDSAVYLCASSLERQTQETQYFGPGTRLLVL.

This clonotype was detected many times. The CDR3 loop reads CSAPWTSGINEQFF. The CDR3 region has the DNA TGCAGTGCTCCCTGGACTAGCGGGATCAATGAGCAGTTCTTC. This chain joins TRBV20-1 and TRBJ2-1; TRBD2 aligns across 12 bases. Germline-derived CDR1 and CDR2 are DFQATT and SNEGSKA (reference sequence). After removal of 5 bases from V and 6 bases from J, the junction contained 5 bases not matched to a gene. The CDR3 totals 14 residues.

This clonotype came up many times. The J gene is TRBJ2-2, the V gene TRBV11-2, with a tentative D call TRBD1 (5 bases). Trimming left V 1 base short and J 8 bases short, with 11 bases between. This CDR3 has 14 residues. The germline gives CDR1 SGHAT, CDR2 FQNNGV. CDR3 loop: CASSLGQSAGELFF. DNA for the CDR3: TGTGCCAGCAGCTTAGGACAGTCTGCGGGGGAGCTGTTTTTT.

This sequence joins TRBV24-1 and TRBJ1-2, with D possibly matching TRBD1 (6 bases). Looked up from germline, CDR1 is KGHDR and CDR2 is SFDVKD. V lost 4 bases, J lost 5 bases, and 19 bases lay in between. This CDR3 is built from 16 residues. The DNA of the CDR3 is TGTGCCACCAGTGACTCGGACAGCGGAACATCTTATGGCTACACCTTC. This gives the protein CATSDSDSGTSYGYTF.

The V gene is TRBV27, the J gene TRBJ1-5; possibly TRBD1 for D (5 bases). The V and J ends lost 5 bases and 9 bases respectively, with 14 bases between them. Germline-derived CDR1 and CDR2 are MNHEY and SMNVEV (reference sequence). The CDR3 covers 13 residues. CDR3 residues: CASSLRVLGPQHF. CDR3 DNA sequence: TGTGCCAGCAGTCTCAGGGTACTCGGGCCCCAGCATTTT.

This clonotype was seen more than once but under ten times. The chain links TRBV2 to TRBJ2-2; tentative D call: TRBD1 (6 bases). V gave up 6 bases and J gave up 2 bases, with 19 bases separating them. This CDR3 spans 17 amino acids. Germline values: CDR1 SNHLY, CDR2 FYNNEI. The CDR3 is CASSPGPGEINTGELFF. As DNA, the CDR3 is TGTGCCAGCAGCCCCGGCCCAGGGGAAATTAACACCGGGGAGCTGTTTTTT.

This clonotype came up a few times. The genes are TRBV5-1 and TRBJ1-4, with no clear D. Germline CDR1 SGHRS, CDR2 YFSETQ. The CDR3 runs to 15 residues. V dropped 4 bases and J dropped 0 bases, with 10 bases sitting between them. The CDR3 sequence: CASSLDRTTNEKLFF. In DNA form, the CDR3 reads TGCGCCAGCAGCCTGGACCGGACAACTAATGAAAAACTGTTTTTT.

The CDR3 sequence: CASSPRQFSGANVLTF. As DNA, the CDR3 is TGTGCCAGCAGCCCCCGACAGTTCTCTGGGGCCAACGTCCTGACTTTC. The chain recombines TRBV28 with TRBJ2-6; possible D gene TRBD1, 5 bases. This CDR3 is 16 amino acids long. Germline CDR1 and CDR2: MDHEN and SYDVKM. Trimming took 6 bases from V and 0 from J, leaving 12 bases between them. Full variable domain (outside the CDR3, taken from reference TRBV28 and TRBJ2-6): DVKVTQSSRYLVKRTGEKVFLECVQDMDHENMFWYRQDPGLGLRLIYFSYDVKMKEKGDIPEGYSVSREKKERFSLILESASTNQTSMYLCASSPRQFSGANVLTFGAGSRLTVL.

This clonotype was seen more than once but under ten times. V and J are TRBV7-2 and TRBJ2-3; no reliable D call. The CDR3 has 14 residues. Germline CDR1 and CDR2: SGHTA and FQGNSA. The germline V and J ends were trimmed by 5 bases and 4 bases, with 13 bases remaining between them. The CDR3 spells CASSRIDLADTQYF. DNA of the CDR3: TGTGCCAGCAGCCGGATCGACCTTGCAGATACGCAGTATTTT.

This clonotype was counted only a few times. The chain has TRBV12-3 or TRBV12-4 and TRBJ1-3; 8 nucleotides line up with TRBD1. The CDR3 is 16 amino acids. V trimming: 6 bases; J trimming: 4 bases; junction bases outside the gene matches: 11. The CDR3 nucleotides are TGTGCCAGCAGCCATATGGACAGGGTGGTAGGAAACACCATATATTTT. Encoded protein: CASSHMDRVVGNTIYF.